This TCR beta chain stems from a study of T cells in Graves' hyperthyroidism and ophthalmopathy. Diagnostic decisions used clinical symptoms, serum thyroxine and TRAb, thyroid ultrasound and orbital computed tomography. Ten or more counts support this clonotype. Per the germline V gene, CDR1 is MNHEY and CDR2 is SMNVEV (reference sequence). Trimming removed 6 bases at V and 6 bases at J, with 12 bases between. The length of the CDR3 is 13 residues. What was amplified from RNA transcripts were TCR beta CDR3 regions. An initial round of RT-PCR targeting the TCR CDR3 relied on the HTBI primer set. Each CDR3 protein gets one entry after TCRdb re-called the multiplex PCR reads with MiXCR. The data contain hundreds of thousands of distinct CDR3 sequences, 16% of them singletons.

This TCR came from a woman aged 18-29 years with Graves' hyperthyroidism. The V call is TRBV27, the J call TRBJ2-4; tentative D call: TRBD1 (5 bases). Specimen: blood. The CDR3 loop is CASSRAIGNIQYF. The CDR3 bases are TGTGCCAGCAGCAGGGCCATTGGAAACATTCAGTACTTC.